This T cell receptor beta chain was sequenced for a study of blood T cell repertoires in COVID-19. Overall study context: Samples came from the United States, Italy and Spain, spanning acute and convalescent COVID-19. T cells, B-cell-depleted T cells, or PBMCs provided the cDNA or gDNA that served as material.

Original methodology: Quantification of nucleated cells was approximated via reference gene primer amplification. Sequencing was performed with immunoSEQ multiplex PCR; in TCRdb, only in-frame clones are kept and a portion is missing. V and J calls and clone size come straight from that table; D and trimming were deduced from the DNA. The repertoire holds 200,000 to 250,000 clones, with 70% to 90% as singletons. The CDR3 covers 16 residues. In germline, CDR1 is SGHRS, CDR2 YFSETQ. The V and J ends lost 0 bases and 9 bases, in that order; junction bases with no gene match: 12. J is TRBJ2-3 and V is TRBV5-1, with TRBD1 matching over 8 bases. The sample was peripheral blood. The TCR sequence derives from a woman in her 30s who had recovered from COVID-19. CDR3 coding DNA: TGCGCCAGCAGCTTGGGGACAGGGTCGGTAGCTTGGACGCAGTATTTT. This gives the protein CASSLGTGSVAWTQYF. Supplemented by reference TRBV5-1 and TRBJ2-3, the full variable domain reads KAGVTQTPRYLIKTRGQQVTLSCSPISGHRSVSWYQQTPGQGLQFLFEYFSETQRNKGNFPGRFSGRQFSNSRSEMNVSTLELGDSALYLCASSLGTGSVAWTQYFGPGTRLTVL.